This is a list of T cell receptor beta chains from one sample in a study of blood T cell repertoires in COVID-19. TCRdb's table, derived via immunoSEQ multiplex PCR, lists solely in-frame clones and lacks some. The data show about 260,000 clones, about 90% seen once. The specimen was PBMCs or T cells enriched from blood (not recorded which). Every receptor here comes from a man aged 45-60 years who had been exposed to COVID-19. CDR3s include the opening cysteine and the closing phenylalanine or tryptophan. Each record gives: V gene, D gene, clone size, J gene, CDR3 protein, CDR3 DNA. The D gene is left open where the match is weak. Not every row has a clone size; where given, it reads once, few, many or a size class.

TRBV15,TRBD1,-,TRBJ2-6,CATTSSDRLSGANVLTF,TGTGCCACCACCTCCTCGGACAGGCTCTCTGGGGCCAACGTCCTGACTTTC
TRBV29-1,-,-,TRBJ1-1,CSVEDHFLSEAFF,TGCAGCGTTGAAGATCATTTTTTGTCTGAAGCTTTCTTT
TRBV5-6,TRBD1,-,TRBJ1-6,CASSIRQGIQALHF,TGTGCCAGCAGCATAAGACAGGGCATTCAGGCCCTCCACTTT
TRBV21-1,-,-,TRBJ1-3,CASSRVRVSGNTIYF,TGTGCCAGCAGCAGGGTCAGGGTCTCTGGAAACACCATATATTTT
TRBV2,TRBD1,once,TRBJ2-1,CASTRDSYNEQFF,TGTGCCAGCACCAGGGACAGTTACAATGAGCAGTTCTTC
TRBV10-3,-,-,TRBJ2-1,CAISESWQDNEQFF,TGTGCCATCAGTGAGTCCTGGCAGGACAATGAGCAGTTCTTC
TRBV5-1,-,-,TRBJ2-1,CASSLQGEQFF,TGCGCCAGCAGCTTACAGGGTGAGCAGTTCTTC
TRBV21-1,-,-,TRBJ2-5,CASIPGTFQETQYF,TGTGCCAGCATCCCCGGGACTTTTCAAGAGACCCAGTACTTC
TRBV28,TRBD1,-,TRBJ1-3,CASSLTAGQGGNTIYF,TGTGCCAGCAGTCTAACCGCTGGACAGGGCGGAAACACCATATATTTT
TRBV28,-,once,TRBJ1-1,CASSLPAYDEAFF,TGTGCCAGCAGTTTGCCCGCCTACGATGAAGCTTTCTTT
TRBV6-5,-,-,TRBJ1-1,CASSYGSGSEAEAFF,TGTGCCAGCAGTTACGGATCGGGATCAGAAGCTGAAGCTTTCTTT
TRBV6-1,TRBD1,once,TRBJ1-5,CASSDGAGGFQPQHF,TGTGCCAGCAGTGACGGGGCAGGGGGCTTTCAGCCCCAGCATTTT
TRBV7-3,-,-,TRBJ2-3,CASSLGTGGGADTQYF,TGTGCCAGCAGCTTAGGGACGGGCGGGGGCGCAGATACGCAGTATTTT
TRBV2,-,-,TRBJ2-1,CASAGIDRNEQFF,TGTGCCAGCGCCGGGATCGACCGCAATGAGCAGTTCTTC
TRBV11-3,-,-,TRBJ2-5,CASSFSFRGQETQYF,TGTGCCAGCAGCTTTTCGTTCAGAGGACAAGAGACCCAGTACTTC
TRBV27,TRBD1,-,TRBJ1-2,CASKPTLVYRTGGNYGYTF,TGTGCCAGCAAACCAACTTTAGTATATCGGACAGGGGGAAACTATGGCTACACCTTC
TRBV7-2,TRBD1,-,TRBJ1-6,CASSLYQGGNSPLHF,TGTGCCAGCAGCTTATATCAGGGGGGTAATTCACCCCTCCACTTT
TRBV19,-,-,TRBJ1-5,CASSINGVGPQHF,TGTGCCAGTAGTATAAACGGGGTGGGACCCCAGCATTTT
TRBV2,-,once,TRBJ1-6,CASSESFNSPLHF,TGTGCCAGCAGTGAATCTTTTAATTCACCCCTCCACTTT
TRBV7-9,-,-,TRBJ1-6,CASSSGQSLNSPLHF,TGTGCCAGCAGCTCAGGACAAAGCCTTAATTCACCCCTCCACTTT
TRBV7-9,-,-,TRBJ1-6,CASSLAGNSPLHF,TGTGCCAGCAGCCTTGCAGGGAATTCACCCCTCCACTTT
TRBV9,TRBD2,-,TRBJ2-1,CASSARVKGLAGWEQFF,TGTGCCAGCAGCGCCCGGGTAAAGGGACTAGCGGGATGGGAGCAGTTCTTC
TRBV27,-,once,TRBJ1-6,CASSRTLFDWGPLHF,TGTGCCAGCAGTAGGACACTCTTCGACTGGGGTCCCCTCCACTTT
TRBV7-2,TRBD1,-,TRBJ1-1,CASSKRGWDRGKAFF,TGTGCCAGCAGCAAAAGGGGCTGGGACAGAGGAAAAGCTTTCTTT
TRBV15,-,-,TRBJ1-4,CATSGARNEKLFF,TGTGCCACCAGCGGAGCCAGGAATGAAAAACTGTTTTTT
TRBV30,TRBD2,-,TRBJ2-1,CAWSVQGLAHNEQFF,TGTGCCTGGAGTGTACAGGGACTAGCCCACAATGAGCAGTTCTTC
TRBV5-6,-,-,TRBJ2-7,CASSLGAGIGYEQYF,TGTGCCAGCAGCTTGGGGGCAGGGATCGGGTACGAGCAGTACTTC
TRBV14,-,-,TRBJ2-2,CASSQVTRSFTGELFF,TGTGCCAGCAGCCAAGTGACTAGATCCTTCACCGGGGAGCTGTTTTTT
TRBV5-1,TRBD2,-,TRBJ2-3,CASSGDTSGRIDTQYF,TGCGCCAGCAGCGGAGATACTAGCGGGAGGATAGATACGCAGTATTTT
TRBV28,-,-,TRBJ1-2,CASTPQAWGLVDYGYTF,TGTGCCAGCACTCCCCAAGCGTGGGGGCTAGTCGACTATGGCTACACCTTC
TRBV2,-,-,TRBJ1-6,CASTLDRWNSPLHF,TGTGCCAGCACCCTGGACAGATGGAATTCACCCCTCCACTTT
TRBV15,TRBD2,few,TRBJ2-5,CATSAGGELGTQYF,TGTGCCACCAGCGCCGGGGGGGAATTGGGGACCCAGTACTTC
TRBV18,-,-,TRBJ2-2,CASSPQGRANHGELFF,TGTGCCAGCTCACCCCAGGGGAGAGCGAACCACGGGGAGCTGTTTTTT
TRBV24-1,-,-,TRBJ2-1,CATSNPGNTYNEQFF,TGTGCCACCAGTAATCCGGGGAATACCTACAATGAGCAGTTCTTC
TRBV28,TRBD1,-,TRBJ1-2,CASSPGQGIYGYTF,TGTGCCAGCAGTCCAGGACAGGGCATCTATGGCTACACCTTC
TRBV19,TRBD1,-,TRBJ2-1,CASRGRDRGHNEQFF,TGTGCCAGTAGGGGTCGGGACAGGGGTCACAATGAGCAGTTCTTC
TRBV3-1/TRBV3-2,-,once,TRBJ1-6,CASSHRDTWPLSALHF,TGTGCCAGCAGCCACCGCGACACATGGCCATTATCGGCCCTCCACTTT
TRBV29-1,TRBD2,-,TRBJ2-1,CSGGTSGGYNEQFF,TGCAGCGGAGGGACTAGCGGGGGATACAATGAGCAGTTCTTC
TRBV7-6,TRBD2,-,TRBJ2-5,CASSLTGLAETQYF,TGTGCCAGCAGCTTAACCGGACTAGCTGAGACCCAGTACTTC
TRBV5-4,TRBD1,-,TRBJ1-1,CASSEDRGRLGAFF,TGTGCCAGCAGCGAGGACAGGGGCCGTCTCGGAGCTTTCTTT
TRBV15,-,-,TRBJ1-4,CATSRVAGGGEKLFF,TGTGCCACCAGCAGAGTGGCCGGGGGAGGCGAAAAACTGTTTTTT
TRBV2,-,-,TRBJ1-5,CASSGFWGVDQPQHF,TGTGCCAGCAGTGGATTCTGGGGGGTGGATCAGCCCCAGCATTTT
TRBV28,-,-,TRBJ2-1,CASTGEGHNEQFF,TGTGCCAGCACCGGGGAAGGGCACAATGAGCAGTTCTTC
TRBV7-9,TRBD1,-,TRBJ1-4,CASSLGTGPFEEKLFF,TGTGCCAGCAGCTTAGGGACAGGGCCCTTCGAGGAAAAACTGTTTTTT